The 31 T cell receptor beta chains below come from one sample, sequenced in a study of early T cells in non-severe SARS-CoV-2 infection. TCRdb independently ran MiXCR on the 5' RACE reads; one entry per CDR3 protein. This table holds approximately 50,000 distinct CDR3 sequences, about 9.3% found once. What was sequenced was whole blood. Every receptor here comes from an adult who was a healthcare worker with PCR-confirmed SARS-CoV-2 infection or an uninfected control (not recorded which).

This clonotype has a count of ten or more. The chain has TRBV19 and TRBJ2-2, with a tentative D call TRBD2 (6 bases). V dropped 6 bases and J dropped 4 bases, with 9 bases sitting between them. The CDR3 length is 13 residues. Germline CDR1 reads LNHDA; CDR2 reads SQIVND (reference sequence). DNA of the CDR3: TGTGCCAGTAGCCGGACTATCACCGGGGAGCTGTTTTTT. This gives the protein CASSRTITGELFF.

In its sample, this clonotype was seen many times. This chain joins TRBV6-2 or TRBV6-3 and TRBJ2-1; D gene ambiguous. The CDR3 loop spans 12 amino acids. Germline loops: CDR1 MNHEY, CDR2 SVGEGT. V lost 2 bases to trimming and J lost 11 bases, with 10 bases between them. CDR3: CASSYIFLKQFF. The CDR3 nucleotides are TGTGCCAGCAGTTACATCTTCTTAAAGCAGTTCTTC.

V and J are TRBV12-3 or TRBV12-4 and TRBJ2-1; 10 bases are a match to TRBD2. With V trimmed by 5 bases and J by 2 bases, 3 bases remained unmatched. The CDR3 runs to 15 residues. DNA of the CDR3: TGTGCCAGCAGTAGAAGCGGGAGGGCCTACAATGAGCAGTTCTTC. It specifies CASSRSGRAYNEQFF.

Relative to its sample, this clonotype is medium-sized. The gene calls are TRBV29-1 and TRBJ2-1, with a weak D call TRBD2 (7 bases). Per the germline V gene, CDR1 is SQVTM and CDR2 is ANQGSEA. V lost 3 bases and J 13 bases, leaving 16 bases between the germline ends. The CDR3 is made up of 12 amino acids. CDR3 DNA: TGCAGCGTTGAGGTTGCACAGGGACTACAGTTCTTC. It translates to CSVEVAQGLQFF.

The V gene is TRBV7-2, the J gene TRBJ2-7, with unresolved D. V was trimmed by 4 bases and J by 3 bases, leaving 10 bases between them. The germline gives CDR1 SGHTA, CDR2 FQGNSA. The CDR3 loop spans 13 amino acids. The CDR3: CASSSGSNYEQYF. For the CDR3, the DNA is TGTGCCAGCAGCTCCGGGTCCAACTACGAGCAGTACTTC.

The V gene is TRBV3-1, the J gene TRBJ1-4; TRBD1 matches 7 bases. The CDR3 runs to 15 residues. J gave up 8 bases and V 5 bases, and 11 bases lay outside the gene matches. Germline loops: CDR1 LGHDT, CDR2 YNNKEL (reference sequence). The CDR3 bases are TGTGCCAGCAGCGCCCGACAGGGAGGTAGGGAAAAACTGTTTTTT. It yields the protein CASSARQGGREKLFF.

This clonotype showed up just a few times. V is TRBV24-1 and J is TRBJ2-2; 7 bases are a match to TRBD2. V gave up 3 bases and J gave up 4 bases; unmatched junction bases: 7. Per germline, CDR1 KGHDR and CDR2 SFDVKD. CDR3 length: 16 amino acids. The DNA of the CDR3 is TGTGCCACCAGTGATCCCTCTAGCGGAACCACCGGGGAGCTGTTTTTT. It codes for CATSDPSSGTTGELFF.

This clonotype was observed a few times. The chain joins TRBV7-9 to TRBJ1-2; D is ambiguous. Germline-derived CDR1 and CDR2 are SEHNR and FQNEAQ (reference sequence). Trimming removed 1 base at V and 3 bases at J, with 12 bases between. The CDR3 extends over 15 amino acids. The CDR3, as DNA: TGTGCCAGCAGCTTAGATAGTTTCTGGGACTATGGCTACACCTTC. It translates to CASSLDSFWDYGYTF.

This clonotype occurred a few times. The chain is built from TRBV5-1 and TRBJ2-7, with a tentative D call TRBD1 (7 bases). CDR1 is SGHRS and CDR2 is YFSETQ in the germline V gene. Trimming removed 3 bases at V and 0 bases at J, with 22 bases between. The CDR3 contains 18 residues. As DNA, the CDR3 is TGCGCCAGCAGCTCAGGAGGGGGCGGATCCTTAAGCTCCTACGAGCAGTACTTC. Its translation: CASSSGGGGSLSSYEQYF.

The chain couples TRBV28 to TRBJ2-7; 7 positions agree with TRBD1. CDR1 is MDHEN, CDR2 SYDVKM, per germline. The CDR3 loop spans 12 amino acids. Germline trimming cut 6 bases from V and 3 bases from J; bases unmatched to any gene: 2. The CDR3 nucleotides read TGTGCCAGCAGCACAGGGGTCTACGAGCAGTACTTC. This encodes CASSTGVYEQYF. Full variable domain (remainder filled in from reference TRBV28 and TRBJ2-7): DVKVTQSSRYLVKRTGEKVFLECVQDMDHENMFWYRQDPGLGLRLIYFSYDVKMKEKGDIPEGYSVSREKKERFSLILESASTNQTSMYLCASSTGVYEQYFGPGTRLTVT.

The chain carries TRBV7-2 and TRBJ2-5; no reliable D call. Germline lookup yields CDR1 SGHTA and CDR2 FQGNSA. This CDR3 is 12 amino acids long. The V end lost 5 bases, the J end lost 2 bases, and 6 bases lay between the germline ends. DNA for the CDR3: TGTGCCAGCAGCCCAAGGCAAGAGACCCAGTACTTC. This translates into CASSPRQETQYF.

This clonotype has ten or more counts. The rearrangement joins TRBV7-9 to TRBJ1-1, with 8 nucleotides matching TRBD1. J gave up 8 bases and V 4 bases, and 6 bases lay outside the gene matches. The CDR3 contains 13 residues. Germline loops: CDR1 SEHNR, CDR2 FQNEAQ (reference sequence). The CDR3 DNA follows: TGTGCCAGCAGCTCGGATCAGGGGGCGGAAGCTTTCTTT. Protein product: CASSSDQGAEAFF.

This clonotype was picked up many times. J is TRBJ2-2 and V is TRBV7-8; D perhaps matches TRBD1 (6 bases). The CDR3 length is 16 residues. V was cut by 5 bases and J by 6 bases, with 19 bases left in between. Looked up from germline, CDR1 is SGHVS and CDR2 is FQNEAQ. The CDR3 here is CASSKEFTGIAGELFF. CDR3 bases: TGTGCCAGCAGCAAAGAGTTCACAGGGATAGCCGGGGAGCTGTTTTTT.

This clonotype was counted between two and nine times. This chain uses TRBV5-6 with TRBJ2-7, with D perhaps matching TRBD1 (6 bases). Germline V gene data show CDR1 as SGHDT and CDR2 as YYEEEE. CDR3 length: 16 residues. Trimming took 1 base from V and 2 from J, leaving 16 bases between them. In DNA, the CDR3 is TGTGCCAGCAGCTTGCCTCCTACAGGGATACCCTACGAGCAGTACTTC. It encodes CASSLPPTGIPYEQYF.

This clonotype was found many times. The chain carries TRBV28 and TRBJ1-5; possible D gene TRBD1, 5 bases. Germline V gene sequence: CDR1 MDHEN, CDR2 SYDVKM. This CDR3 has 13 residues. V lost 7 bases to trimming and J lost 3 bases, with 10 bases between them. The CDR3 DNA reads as TGTGCCAGCAAGTCGGGGCTCAATCAGCCCCAGCATTTT. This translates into CASKSGLNQPQHF.

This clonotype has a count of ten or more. CDR3 nucleotide sequence: TGTGCCAGCACCGAAGGGGGTCAGCCCCAGCATTTT. Translation: CASTEGGQPQHF. The chain has TRBV2 and TRBJ1-5; weak D call: TRBD1 (6 bases). The V gene lost 7 bases and the J gene lost 6 bases, with 10 bases spanning the gap. This CDR3 is built from 12 residues. Germline V gene data show CDR1 as SNHLY and CDR2 as FYNNEI.

The CDR3 DNA reads TGTGCCAGCAGCCCTCTCCAGGTTTATGGCTACACCTTC. This codes for CASSPLQVYGYTF. The V gene is TRBV28, the J gene TRBJ1-2; D not certain. CDR3 length: 13 residues. Trimming removed 6 bases at V and 5 bases at J, with 13 bases between. Per germline, CDR1 MDHEN and CDR2 SYDVKM.

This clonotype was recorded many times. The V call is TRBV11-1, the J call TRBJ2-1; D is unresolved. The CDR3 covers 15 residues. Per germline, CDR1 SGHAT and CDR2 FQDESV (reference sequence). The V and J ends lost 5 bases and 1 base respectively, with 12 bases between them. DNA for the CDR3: TGTGCCAGCAGCCCATATAGTGGTTCCTACAATGAGCAGTTCTTC. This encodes CASSPYSGSYNEQFF.

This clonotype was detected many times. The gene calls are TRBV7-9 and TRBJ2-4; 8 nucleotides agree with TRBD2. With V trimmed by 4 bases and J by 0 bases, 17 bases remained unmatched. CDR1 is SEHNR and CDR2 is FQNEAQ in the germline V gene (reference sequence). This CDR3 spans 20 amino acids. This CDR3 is CASSSLGGAGVLLAKNIQYF. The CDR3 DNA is TGTGCCAGCAGCTCGCTGGGAGGAGCGGGAGTCCTCCTAGCCAAAAACATTCAGTACTTC.

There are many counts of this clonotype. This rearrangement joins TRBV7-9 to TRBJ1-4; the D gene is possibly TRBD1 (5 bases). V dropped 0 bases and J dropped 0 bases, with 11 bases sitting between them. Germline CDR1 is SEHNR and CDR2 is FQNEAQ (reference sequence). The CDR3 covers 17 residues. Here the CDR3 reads CASSLAFGGTTNEKLFF. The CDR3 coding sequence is TGTGCCAGCAGCTTAGCATTTGGGGGAACAACTAATGAAAAACTGTTTTTT.

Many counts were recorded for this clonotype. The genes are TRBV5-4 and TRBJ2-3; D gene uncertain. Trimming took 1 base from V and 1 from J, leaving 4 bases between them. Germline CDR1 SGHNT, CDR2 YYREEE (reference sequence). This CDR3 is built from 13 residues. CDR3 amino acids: CASSLLGTDTQYF. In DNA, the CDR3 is TGTGCCAGCAGCTTGCTAGGCACAGATACGCAGTATTTT.

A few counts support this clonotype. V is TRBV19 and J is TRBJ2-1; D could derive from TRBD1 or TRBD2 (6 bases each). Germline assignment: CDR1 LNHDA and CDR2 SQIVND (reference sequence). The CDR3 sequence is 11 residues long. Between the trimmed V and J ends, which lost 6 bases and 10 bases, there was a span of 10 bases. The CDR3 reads CASRVGGEQFF. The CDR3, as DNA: TGTGCCAGTAGGGTGGGGGGCGAGCAGTTCTTC.

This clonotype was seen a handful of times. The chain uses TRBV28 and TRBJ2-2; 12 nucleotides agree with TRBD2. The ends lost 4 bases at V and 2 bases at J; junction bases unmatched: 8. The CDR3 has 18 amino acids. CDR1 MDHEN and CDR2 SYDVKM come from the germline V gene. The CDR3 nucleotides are TGTGCCAGCAGTTCCGTAAAGACTAGCGGGAGCAACACCGGGGAGCTGTTTTTT. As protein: CASSSVKTSGSNTGELFF.

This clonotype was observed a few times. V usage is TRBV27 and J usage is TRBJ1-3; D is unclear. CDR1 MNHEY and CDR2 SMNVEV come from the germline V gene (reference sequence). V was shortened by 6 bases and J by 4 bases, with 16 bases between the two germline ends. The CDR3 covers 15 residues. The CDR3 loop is CASREARHSGNTIYF. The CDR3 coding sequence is TGTGCCAGCAGGGAAGCCAGGCATTCGGGAAACACCATATATTTT.

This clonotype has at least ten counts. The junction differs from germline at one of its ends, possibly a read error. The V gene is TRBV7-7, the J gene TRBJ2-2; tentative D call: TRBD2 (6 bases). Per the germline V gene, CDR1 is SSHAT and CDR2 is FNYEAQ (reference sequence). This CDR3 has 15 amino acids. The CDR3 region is CASSLGRDPREELFF. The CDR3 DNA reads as TGTGCTAGCAGCTTGGGGCGGGACCCGAGGGAAGAGCTGTTTTTT.

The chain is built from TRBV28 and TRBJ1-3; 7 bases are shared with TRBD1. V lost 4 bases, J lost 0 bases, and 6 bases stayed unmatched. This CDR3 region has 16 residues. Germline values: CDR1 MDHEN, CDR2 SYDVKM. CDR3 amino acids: CASSSPGQSSGNTIYF. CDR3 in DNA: TGTGCCAGCAGTTCTCCGGGACAGAGCTCTGGAAACACCATATATTTT.

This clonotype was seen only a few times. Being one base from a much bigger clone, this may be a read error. The CDR3 nucleotides are TGTGCCAGCAGTTTATTAGCCTCTGGCAAAGCTTTATACGAGCAGTACGTC. Translated, it gives CASSLLASGKALYEQYV. The V call is TRBV27, the J call TRBJ2-7; D unclear. Germline V gene data show CDR1 as MNHEY and CDR2 as SMNVEV (reference sequence). With 1 base removed from V and 4 bases from J, the gap between germline ends came to 20 bases. This CDR3 has 17 residues.

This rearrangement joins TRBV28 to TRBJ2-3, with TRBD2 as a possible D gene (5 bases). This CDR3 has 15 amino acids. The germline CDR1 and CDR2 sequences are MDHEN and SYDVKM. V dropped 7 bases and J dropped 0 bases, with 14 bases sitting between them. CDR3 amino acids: CASTRRAVSTDTQYF. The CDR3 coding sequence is TGTGCCAGCACACGGCGAGCGGTTAGCACAGATACGCAGTATTTT.

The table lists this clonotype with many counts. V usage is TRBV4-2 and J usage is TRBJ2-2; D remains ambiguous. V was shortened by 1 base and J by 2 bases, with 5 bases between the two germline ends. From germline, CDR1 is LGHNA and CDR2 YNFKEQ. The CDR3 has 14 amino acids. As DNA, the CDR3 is TGTGCCAGCAGCCAAGCCTTTAACACCGGGGAGCTGTTTTTT. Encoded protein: CASSQAFNTGELFF.

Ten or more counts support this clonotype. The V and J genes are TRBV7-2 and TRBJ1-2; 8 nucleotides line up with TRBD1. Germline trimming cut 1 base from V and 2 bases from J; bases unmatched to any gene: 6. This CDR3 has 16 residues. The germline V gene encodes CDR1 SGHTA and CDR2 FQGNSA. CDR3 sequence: CASSLGLNRGNYGYTF. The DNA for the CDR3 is TGTGCCAGCAGCTTAGGATTAAACAGGGGGAACTATGGCTACACCTTC.

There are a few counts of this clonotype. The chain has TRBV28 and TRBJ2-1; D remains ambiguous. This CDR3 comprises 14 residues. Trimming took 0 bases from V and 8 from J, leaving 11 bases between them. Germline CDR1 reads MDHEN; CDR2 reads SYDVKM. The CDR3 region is CASSLWAHLDEQFF. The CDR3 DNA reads TGTGCCAGCAGTTTATGGGCCCATTTGGATGAGCAGTTCTTC.